A single sample gave rise to the 27 T cell receptor beta chains below, sequenced in a study of blood T cell repertoires in COVID-19. The method was immunoSEQ multiplex PCR; TCRdb's version includes in-frame clones alone and lacks a portion of them. The table shows about 400,000 clones, with over 75% occurring only once. What was sequenced was PBMCs or T cells enriched from blood (not recorded which). The source of these receptors is a middle-aged woman with acute COVID-19.

J is TRBJ2-1 and V is TRBV5-1, with 13 bases that match TRBD2. V lost 4 bases, J lost 7 bases, and 8 bases stayed unmatched. From germline, CDR1 is SGHRS and CDR2 YFSETQ. CDR3 length: 16 amino acids. The CDR3 here is CASSAGGLAGVNEQFF. CDR3 nucleotide sequence: TGCGCCAGCAGCGCGGGAGGACTAGCGGGGGTTAATGAGCAGTTCTTC.

V usage is TRBV7-9 and J usage is TRBJ2-6, with D unresolved. V was pared by 5 bases and J by 0 bases, with 14 bases between. In germline, CDR1 is SEHNR, CDR2 FQNEAQ (reference sequence). The length of the CDR3 is 17 residues. This chain's CDR3 is CASSHPGIASGANVLTF. CDR3 nucleotides: TGTGCCAGCAGCCACCCCGGTATAGCCTCTGGGGCCAACGTCCTGACTTTC.

The chain has TRBV29-1 and TRBJ1-1; D is perhaps TRBD1 (5 bases). Germline values: CDR1 SQVTM, CDR2 ANQGSEA. Trimming left V 6 bases short and J 7 bases short, with 9 bases between. This CDR3 spans 10 amino acids. In DNA form, the CDR3 reads TGCAGCGTAAACCAGGGTGAAGCTTTCTTT. This sequence encodes CSVNQGEAFF. Full variable domain (missing parts from reference TRBV29-1 and TRBJ1-1): SAVISQKPSRDICQRGTSLTIQCQVDSQVTMMFWYRQQPGQSLTLIATANQGSEATYESGFVIDKFPISRPNLTFSTLTVSNMSPEDSSIYLCSVNQGEAFFGQGTRLTVV.

The chain uses TRBV28 and TRBJ2-5; 10 bases are shared with TRBD2. CDR3 length: 16 amino acids. Per germline, CDR1 MDHEN and CDR2 SYDVKM. The J segment lost 4 bases and the V segment lost 1 base, leaving 6 bases of the junction unmatched. The CDR3 nucleotides are TGTGCCAGCAGTTTATTAGAAAGCGGGGGGGCAGAGACCCAGTACTTC. It translates to CASSLLESGGAETQYF.

The chain couples TRBV5-1 to TRBJ1-5, with 8 bases fitting TRBD1. In germline, CDR1 is SGHRS, CDR2 YFSETQ. The CDR3 runs to 16 residues. The ends lost 4 bases at V and 0 bases at J; junction bases unmatched: 6. The CDR3 here is CASSPRDRNSNQPQHF. The CDR3 DNA reads as TGCGCCAGCAGCCCACGGGACAGGAATAGCAATCAGCCCCAGCATTTT.

This clone appeared a few times. The chain recombines TRBV11-2 with TRBJ2-2; 11 bases are shared with TRBD2. V shed 3 bases and J 6 bases; nucleotides not matched to a gene: 9. Germline CDR1 reads SGHAT; CDR2 reads FQNNGV. The CDR3 runs 17 residues. CDR3 residues: CASSLVASGGYAGELFF. The CDR3 DNA follows: TGTGCCAGCAGCTTGGTGGCTAGCGGGGGGTACGCCGGGGAGCTGTTTTTT.

The chain employs TRBV3-1 (or the pseudogene TRBV3-2) and TRBJ1-2; D is ambiguous. This CDR3 has 14 amino acids. V was trimmed by 1 base and J by 2 bases, leaving 8 bases between them. CDR1 LGHDT and CDR2 YNNKEL come from the germline V gene (reference sequence). The chain's CDR3 is CASSQVDYNYGYTF. The CDR3 region has the DNA TGTGCCAGCAGCCAAGTCGACTACAACTATGGCTACACCTTC.

This clone was seen a handful of times. CDR3 sequence reads: CASSLGQYGYTF. The CDR3 coding sequence is TGCGCCAGCAGCCTGGGACAGTATGGCTACACCTTC. The chain couples TRBV4-1 to TRBJ1-2; 7 bases are shared with TRBD1. V gave up 4 bases and J gave up 5 bases; unmatched junction bases: 1. This CDR3 is 12 amino acids long. Germline values: CDR1 MGHRA, CDR2 YSYEKL.

The gene calls are TRBV2 and TRBJ2-7; 8 bases match TRBD1. This CDR3 has 14 amino acids. V trimming: 8 bases; J trimming: 2 bases; junction bases outside the gene matches: 8. Germline V gene data show CDR1 as SNHLY and CDR2 as FYNNEI. Written as DNA, the CDR3 is TGTGCCAGCCTACTGGGGACAGGAGCCTACGAGCAGTACTTC. Amino acid sequence: CASLLGTGAYEQYF.

The chain recombines TRBV7-9 with TRBJ2-4; possible D gene TRBD2, 5 bases. The germline V gene encodes CDR1 SEHNR and CDR2 FQNEAQ (reference sequence). The CDR3 is 15 residues long. V lost 5 bases and J lost 0, with 11 bases in between. Written as DNA, the CDR3 is TGTGCCAGCAGCCCGCCGAGGGAAGCCAAAAACATTCAGTACTTC. This sequence encodes CASSPPREAKNIQYF.

The chain links TRBV3-1 (or the pseudogene TRBV3-2) to TRBJ1-2; D not certain. With 1 base removed from V and 6 bases from J, the gap between germline ends came to 9 bases. Germline lookup yields CDR1 LGHDT and CDR2 YNNKEL (reference sequence). The CDR3 totals 13 residues. CDR3 in amino acids: CASSQGPGNGYTF. As DNA, the CDR3 is TGTGCCAGCAGCCAAGGGCCCGGGAATGGCTACACCTTC.

The chain uses TRBV4-1 and TRBJ1-5; unclear D gene. CDR3 length: 14 residues. V lost 4 bases to trimming and J lost 3 bases, with 10 bases between them. CDR1 MGHRA and CDR2 YSYEKL come from the germline V gene. The CDR3 nucleotides are TGCGCCAGCAGCCGAGGACTGTACAATCAGCCCCAGCATTTT. Residues: CASSRGLYNQPQHF.

V gene TRBV6-5 combines with J gene TRBJ2-1; D remains unclear. Germline V gives CDR1 MNHEY, CDR2 SVGAGI. The CDR3 contains 11 residues. V was shortened by 6 bases and J by 4 bases, with 4 bases between the two germline ends. The CDR3 loop reads CASSPYNEQFF. For the CDR3, the DNA is TGTGCCAGCAGCCCGTACAATGAGCAGTTCTTC.

The chain links TRBV19 to TRBJ1-4; D possibly corresponds to TRBD1 (6 bases). The CDR3 extends over 15 amino acids. V was shortened by 3 bases and J by 2 bases, with 10 bases between the two germline ends. CDR1 LNHDA and CDR2 SQIVND come from the germline V gene (reference sequence). The chain's CDR3 is CASSITGSTNEKLFF. Written as DNA, the CDR3 is TGTGCCAGTAGTATTACAGGGTCGACTAATGAAAAACTGTTTTTT.

This chain uses TRBV5-1 with TRBJ2-1; perhaps TRBD2 as D (6 bases). The CDR3 is made up of 11 amino acids. Germline V lookup: CDR1 SGHRS, CDR2 YFSETQ. Trimming removed 3 bases at V and 10 bases at J, with 8 bases between. CDR3 sequence reads: CASSSGGEQFF. CDR3 sequence (DNA): TGCGCCAGCAGCTCCGGGGGAGAGCAGTTCTTC.

This chain connects TRBV18 to TRBJ1-2; no clear D gene. Germline assignment: CDR1 KGHSH and CDR2 LQKENI. The CDR3 is made up of 13 amino acids. V shed 2 bases and J shed 5 bases, with 9 bases lying between them. The CDR3 spells CASSPLEGYGYTF. The DNA of the CDR3 is TGTGCCAGCTCACCATTGGAGGGTTATGGCTACACCTTC.

This chain uses TRBV19 with TRBJ2-7, with 8 bases that match TRBD1. Germline V gives CDR1 LNHDA, CDR2 SQIVND (reference sequence). V was clipped by 9 bases and J by 3 bases; unmatched bases: 7. The CDR3 has 13 residues. The CDR3: CASSGQGVYEQYF. The CDR3 nucleotides are TGTGCCAGCAGCGGACAGGGAGTCTACGAGCAGTACTTC.

The V and J genes are TRBV24-1 and TRBJ1-2; D may be TRBD1 (5 bases). This CDR3 is 13 amino acids long. With 2 bases removed from V and 4 bases from J, the gap between germline ends came to 7 bases. CDR1 KGHDR and CDR2 SFDVKD come from the germline V gene. This chain's CDR3 is CATSDSDSYGYTF. CDR3 DNA: TGTGCCACCAGTGATTCCGACAGCTATGGCTACACCTTC.

The gene calls are TRBV18 and TRBJ1-1; D unclear. The CDR3 runs to 16 residues. V lost 2 bases to trimming and J lost 1 base, with 14 bases between them. Per germline, CDR1 KGHSH and CDR2 LQKENI. CDR3 sequence (DNA): TGTGCCAGCTCACCATGGGAGGTTCTGGGGAACACTGAAGCTTTCTTT. Translating gives CASSPWEVLGNTEAFF.

This chain uses TRBV6-5 with TRBJ1-2; D perhaps matches TRBD1 (5 bases). Trimming removed 5 bases at V and 6 bases at J, with 19 bases between. This CDR3 is built from 15 residues. The germline V gene has CDR1 MNHEY and CDR2 SVGAGI. CDR3 in amino acids: CASSTTSDTYHGYTF. The CDR3 DNA sequence: TGTGCCAGCAGTACCACATCGGACACCTATCATGGCTACACCTTC.

This clone was seen just once. The genes are TRBV5-8 and TRBJ1-2; D is perhaps TRBD1 (5 bases). Germline V gene data show CDR1 as SGHTS and CDR2 as YDEGEE. The CDR3 runs to 12 residues. Trimming cost V 10 bases and J 5 bases, with 15 bases left between them. The CDR3 protein is CAVRVGTYGYTF. The DNA for the CDR3 is TGTGCCGTCAGGGTCGGAACTTATGGCTACACCTTC.

The J gene is TRBJ2-1, the V gene TRBV27; 10 nucleotides agree with TRBD2. Germline CDR1 MNHEY, CDR2 SMNVEV (reference sequence). Germline trimming cut 6 bases from V and 4 bases from J; bases unmatched to any gene: 6. The CDR3 has 15 amino acids. The CDR3 DNA reads as TGTGCCAGCAGCCCAGCGGGGGGGTTGTACAATGAGCAGTTCTTC. It codes for CASSPAGGLYNEQFF.

V and J are TRBV5-4 and TRBJ2-5; TRBD1 aligns across 7 bases. With 3 bases clipped from V and 6 bases from J, the junction kept 17 bases outside the gene matches. The CDR3 length is 17 residues. CDR1 and CDR2 (germline): SGHNT, YYREEE (reference sequence). This CDR3 is CASSSGFDREFKKTQYF. The DNA for the CDR3 is TGTGCCAGCAGCTCCGGTTTCGACAGGGAGTTCAAGAAGACCCAGTACTTC.

V is TRBV14 and J is TRBJ2-5; the match to TRBD2 covers 9 bases. The V gene's germline CDR1 is SGHDN and CDR2 FVKESK. Trimming at V came to 5 bases and at J to 2 bases, leaving 6 bases not matched to a gene. This CDR3 has 15 amino acids. Written as DNA, the CDR3 is TGTGCCAGCAGCAAGCGACTAGCGGATCAAGAGACCCAGTACTTC. Amino acid sequence: CASSKRLADQETQYF.

This chain joins TRBV6-1 and TRBJ2-7, with D unclear. CDR3 length: 13 amino acids. Per the germline V gene, CDR1 is MNHNS and CDR2 is SASEGT. V lost 3 bases to trimming and J lost 0 bases, with 6 bases between them. The DNA for the CDR3 is TGTGCCAGCAGTGAGAAAGCCTCCTACGAGCAGTACTTC. Its protein product is CASSEKASYEQYF.

V is TRBV5-4 and J is TRBJ2-1; TRBD2 matches at 11 bases. Germline lookup yields CDR1 SGHNT and CDR2 YYREEE (reference sequence). With V trimmed by 4 bases and J by 7 bases, 10 bases remained unmatched. The CDR3 totals 16 residues. The CDR3 here is CASSTELAGVQNEQFF. In DNA, the CDR3 is TGTGCCAGCAGCACCGAACTAGCGGGGGTACAGAATGAGCAGTTCTTC.

This clone was picked up a small number of times. J is TRBJ2-7 and V is TRBV5-4; possibly TRBD2 for D (5 bases). V shed 4 bases and J shed 0 bases, with 14 bases lying between them. The CDR3 has 15 amino acids. Per germline, CDR1 SGHNT and CDR2 YYREEE (reference sequence). The CDR3 reads CASSDSRAASYEQYF. Written as DNA, the CDR3 is TGTGCCAGCAGCGACTCGCGGGCGGCCTCCTACGAGCAGTACTTC.